This T cell receptor (beta chain) came from a study of T cell repertoires in cytomegalovirus infection. The overall study: Indications of both CMV infection and matching HLA type were provided by public TCR beta signatures.

Findings of the study overall: CMV-specific TCR beta clonotypes restricted by HLA-C dominated the ex vivo response. There were carriers of CMV plus the relevant HLA, and cumulative public TCR beta family frequency identified them.

The ends were cut back, 0 bases at V and 12 bases at J, with 15 bases in the middle. The germline V gene encodes CDR1 SQVTM and CDR2 ANQGSEA. The CDR3 extends over 13 amino acids. Note on this clonotype: Its antigen is unidentified.

TCRdb itself ran the reads through MiXCR, one entry per CDR3 protein. Of approximately 260,000 distinct CDR3 sequences listed, approximately 15% are singletons. This clonotype was obtained from a human donor in good health (CMV status not recorded). Some clones in this sample may be carry-over from other donors' samples. This chain uses TRBV29-1 with TRBJ2-1; D not resolved. The sample was CD8+ T cells from PBMCs. CDR3 region: CSVEDSPTEGQFF. The CDR3 DNA reads as TGCAGCGTTGAAGATTCTCCTACTGAAGGGCAGTTCTTC.